One and the same sample provided the 15 T cell receptor beta chains below, sequenced in a study of metastatic and nonmetastatic thyroid tumors. TCRdb ran MiXCR on the PCR reads. The table shows around 61,000 clones, with 25% to 35% occurring only once. No treatment of any kind had been given to any patient before thyroid surgery. The sample comprised blood. These receptors were obtained from a female donor with papillary thyroid cancer or a benign thyroid nodule (not recorded which). Some clones in this sample may be carry-over from other donors' samples.

This clone was detected only a few times. The chain couples TRBV2 to TRBJ2-7; D possibly corresponds to TRBD1 (5 bases). This CDR3 is built from 13 residues. Germline CDR1 SNHLY, CDR2 FYNNEI. V was shortened by 7 bases and J by 6 bases, with 16 bases between the two germline ends. The CDR3 DNA sequence: TGTGCCAGCAACCCCGAAAGGGGATCCGAGCAGTACTTC. Its translation: CASNPERGSEQYF.

With regard to this clone: Other DNA sequences of this sample code for an identical CDR3. This chain joins TRBV5-1 and TRBJ1-1; no reliable D call. The CDR3 is 14 amino acids. V lost 2 bases and J lost 4, with 12 bases in between. Germline V gene lookup returns CDR1 SGHRS and CDR2 YFSETQ. CDR3 sequence: CASSFTWGGTEAFF. CDR3 DNA sequence: TGCGCCAGCAGCTTTACGTGGGGTGGCACTGAAGCTTTCTTT.

The chain links TRBV7-6 to TRBJ2-6; D gene ambiguous. The germline CDR1 and CDR2 sequences are SGHVS and FNYEAQ. The V and J ends lost 1 base and 1 base respectively, with 8 bases between them. The CDR3 covers 16 residues. In DNA, the CDR3 is TGTGCCAGCAGCTTAGATTTCGGGTCTGGGGCCAACGTCCTGACTTTC. Translation: CASSLDFGSGANVLTF.

The sample holds a few counts of this clone. The rearrangement links TRBV9 to TRBJ2-7; 7 positions agree with TRBD1. Germline loops: CDR1 SGDLS, CDR2 YYNGEE. CDR3 length: 14 residues. The ends lost 0 bases at V and 6 bases at J; junction bases unmatched: 6. CDR3 in amino acids: CASSVAYRGGEQYF. DNA of the CDR3: TGTGCCAGCAGCGTAGCGTACAGGGGCGGCGAGCAGTACTTC.

Comment on this clone: A read error may account for a junction end that differs from germline. The chain is built from TRBV6-7 and TRBJ1-2; D unresolved. TRBV6-7 is identified as an open reading frame with a role that is uncertain. This CDR3 contains 15 residues. CDR3 amino acids: CASSYPPILFYGYAF. In nucleotides, the CDR3 is TGTGCCAGCAGTTACCCTCCGATCCTCTTCTATGGCTACGCCTTC.

This clone was seen repeatedly, ten times or more. The V gene is TRBV19, the J gene TRBJ2-7; D ambiguous. CDR1 and CDR2 (germline): LNHDA, SQIVND (reference sequence). This CDR3 is 13 amino acids long. The V end was cut by 2 bases, the J end by 8 bases, with 13 bases between. CDR3 sequence (DNA): TGTGCCAGTAGTATAAGTTTCTATAATCAGCAGTACTTC. It yields the protein CASSISFYNQQYF. The full variable domain, rest sourced from reference TRBV19 and TRBJ2-7, is DGGITQSPKYLFRKEGQNVTLSCEQNLNHDAMYWYRQDPGQGLRLIYYSQIVNDFQKGDIAEGYSVSREKKESFPLTVTSAQKNPTAFYLCASSISFYNQQYFGPGTRLTVT.

The chain uses TRBV11-1 and TRBJ2-2; tentatively, D is TRBD1 (6 bases). The CDR3 loop spans 16 amino acids. Germline lookup yields CDR1 SGHAT and CDR2 FQDESV (reference sequence). V lost 2 bases and J lost 4, with 14 bases in between. The CDR3 sequence is CASSLRLRGGTGELFF. For the CDR3, the DNA is TGTGCCAGCAGCTTAAGACTTAGAGGGGGCACCGGGGAGCTGTTTTTT. Full variable domain (rest looked up from reference TRBV11-1 and TRBJ2-2): EAEVAQSPRYKITEKSQAVAFWCDPISGHATLYWYRQILGQGPELLVQFQDESVVDDSQLPKDRFSAERLKGVDSTLKIQPAELGDSAMYLCASSLRLRGGTGELFFGEGSRLTVL.

This clone turned up a few times. The V call is TRBV12-3 or TRBV12-4, the J call TRBJ2-2, with D perhaps given as TRBD1 or TRBD2 (6 bases each). Trimming left V 6 bases short and J 3 bases short, with 17 bases between. This CDR3 has 16 residues. The CDR3 loop is CASSDAGQSHTGELFF. The CDR3 nucleotides read TGTGCCAGCAGCGACGCGGGACAAAGTCACACCGGGGAGCTGTTTTTT.

This clone was seen at least ten times. The V gene is TRBV6-1, the J gene TRBJ2-2; TRBD2 aligns across 7 bases. CDR1 and CDR2 (germline): MNHNS, SASEGT. The CDR3 contains 15 residues. V trimming: 8 bases; J trimming: 7 bases; junction bases outside the gene matches: 13. CDR3 in amino acids: CASSSGGRWSGELFF. The DNA of the CDR3 is TGTGCCAGCTCCTCGGGCGGGAGATGGAGCGGGGAGCTGTTTTTT.

This clone was counted between two and nine times. The rearrangement uses TRBV6-1 and TRBJ2-5; TRBD1 matches at 10 bases. V shed 6 bases and J 3 bases; nucleotides not matched to a gene: 7. Germline assignment: CDR1 MNHNS and CDR2 SASEGT. The CDR3 contains 15 residues. This CDR3 reads CASRGTGASKETQYF. DNA of the CDR3: TGTGCCAGCAGGGGGACAGGGGCCTCCAAAGAGACCCAGTACTTC.

This clone was recorded many times. This sequence joins TRBV7-9 and TRBJ1-4; 9 bases align to TRBD1. The germline CDR1 and CDR2 sequences are SEHNR and FQNEAQ (reference sequence). The CDR3 runs 14 residues. The ends lost 4 bases at V and 7 bases at J; junction bases unmatched: 4. The CDR3 bases are TGTGCCAGCAGCTACGGGACAGGGAGTGAAAAACTGTTTTTT. The encoded protein is CASSYGTGSEKLFF.

The gene calls are TRBV9 and TRBJ2-2; perhaps D is TRBD1 or TRBD2 (5 bases each). Trimming cost V 4 bases and J 6 bases, with 10 bases left between them. Germline loops: CDR1 SGDLS, CDR2 YYNGEE. There are 13 residues in the CDR3. The CDR3 sequence is CASSPVGAGELFF. The CDR3 DNA reads TGTGCCAGCAGCCCGGTGGGGGCCGGGGAGCTGTTTTTT.

This clone was observed a few times. The chain combines TRBV2 with TRBJ1-5; a weak D match, TRBD1 (6 bases). Trimming pared 7 bases from V and 4 bases from J, leaving 17 bases between. Germline V gives CDR1 SNHLY, CDR2 FYNNEI. CDR3 length: 15 residues. The CDR3: CASIKNRESNQPQHF. The CDR3 DNA reads TGTGCCAGCATTAAAAACAGGGAGAGTAATCAGCCCCAGCATTTT.

The chain links TRBV27 to TRBJ1-2; 8 nucleotides line up with TRBD1. J lost 4 bases, V lost 10 bases, and 14 bases had no gene match. Germline loops: CDR1 MNHEY, CDR2 SMNVEV (reference sequence). The CDR3 covers 15 residues. CDR3: CATKRTGTGIYGYTF. CDR3 nucleotides: TGTGCCACCAAAAGAACCGGGACAGGAATCTATGGCTACACCTTC.

This rearrangement joins TRBV4-3 to TRBJ1-2; D is unclear. From germline, CDR1 is LGHNA and CDR2 YSLEER. The V end lost 0 bases, the J end lost 4 bases, and 15 bases lay between the germline ends. This CDR3 has 16 residues. CDR3 nucleotide sequence: TGCGCCAGCAGCCAAGATCTTAGGGCGGCGAGCTATGGCTACACCTTC. This codes for CASSQDLRAASYGYTF.